The 3 T cell receptor beta chains listed next were all sequenced from one sample in a study of control samples from healthy donors and cancer patients. The protocol was immunoSEQ multiplex PCR, while the TCRdb copy is restricted to in-frame clones and leaves out a portion. Among roughly 160,000 clones listed, about 90% were seen once. The sequenced sample was blood. Source of these receptors: a woman aged 25 to 45 in good health.

The rearrangement uses TRBV21-1 and TRBJ2-7; the table's D call TRBD2 went unverified against the DNA. TRBV21-1 is reported as a pseudogene. The CDR3 is made up of 22 amino acids. CDR3 coding DNA: TGTGCCAGCAGCAAAGAATCCAAGAATACCGGGACTAGCGGGAGGGAAGTCTACGAGCAGTACTTC. Translating it yields CASSKESKNTGTSGREVYEQYF.

J is TRBJ2-5 and V is TRBV7-2; D unresolved. This CDR3 region has 16 residues. Germline assignment: CDR1 SGHTA and CDR2 FQGNSA. V was cut by 1 base and J by 4 bases, with 16 bases left in between. The CDR3 here is CASSLEVGSYRETQYF. CDR3 coding DNA: TGTGCCAGCAGCTTAGAGGTCGGCTCCTACCGAGAGACCCAGTACTTC.

This chain uses TRBV14 with TRBJ1-6, with 7 bases aligning to TRBD1. The CDR3 extends over 17 amino acids. Trimming at V came to 3 bases and at J to 7 bases, leaving 12 bases not matched to a gene. The germline V gene has CDR1 SGHDN and CDR2 FVKESK. CDR3 residues: CASSHRDSRDRNSPLHF. CDR3 DNA sequence: TGTGCCAGCAGCCATCGAGACTCGCGGGACAGAAATTCACCCCTCCACTTT.